This is a list of T cell receptor beta chains from one sample in a study of blood T cell repertoires in COVID-19. Method: immunoSEQ multiplex PCR; TCRdb's copy keeps in-frame clones and lacks some. This sample has roughly 180,000 clones, with 85% to 95% found just once. Sample: peripheral blood. The receptors derive from a man aged 25-45 years with COVID-19, enrolled during active disease. CDR3s include the opening cysteine and the closing phenylalanine or tryptophan. The D gene is left open where the match is weak. For some rows the clone size is stated as once, few or many, or as a class when expanded; others skip it.

j_gene	d_gene	abundance	v_gene	CDR3aa	CDR3nt
TRBJ1-5	TRBD1	.	TRBV6-2/TRBV6-3	CASSPGTATSNQPQHF	TGTGCCAGCAGTCCCGGGACAGCGACTAGCAATCAGCCCCAGCATTTT
TRBJ1-5	.	.	TRBV7-9	CASSLSSNQPQHF	TGTGCCAGCAGCTTAAGCAGCAATCAGCCCCAGCATTTT
TRBJ2-1	TRBD2	.	TRBV7-2	CASSSLAGGSSYNEQFF	TGTGCCAGCAGCTCCCTAGCGGGGGGTTCCTCCTACAATGAGCAGTTCTTC
TRBJ2-2	TRBD2	once	TRBV6-1	CASSVPGLGNTGELFF	TGTGCCAGCAGTGTGCCGGGACTAGGTAACACCGGGGAGCTGTTTTTT
TRBJ1-1	TRBD1	.	TRBV7-3	CASSSGQGSTEAFF	TGTGCCAGCAGCTCGGGACAGGGGTCCACTGAAGCTTTCTTT
TRBJ2-2	TRBD2	.	TRBV19	CASSAGRGNTGELFF	TGTGCCAGTAGTGCGGGGAGGGGAAACACCGGGGAGCTGTTTTTT
TRBJ1-2	.	.	TRBV19	CASSSTGLYGYTF	TGTGCCAGTAGTAGTACCGGACTCTATGGCTACACCTTC
TRBJ1-2	TRBD1	once	TRBV24-1	CATSDETGGAEAGYTF	TGTGCCACCAGTGATGAAACAGGGGGCGCGGAAGCTGGCTACACCTTC
TRBJ2-1	TRBD2	.	TRBV4-1	CASSQDRLAGGHNEQFF	TGCGCCAGCAGCCAAGACCGACTAGCGGGGGGGCACAATGAGCAGTTCTTC
TRBJ2-7	TRBD1	.	TRBV6-1	CASSEAGTGGYEQYF	TGTGCCAGCAGTGAAGCCGGGACAGGGGGCTACGAGCAGTACTTC
TRBJ1-4	.	.	TRBV6-1	CASSEYGEKLFF	TGTGCCAGCAGTGAATATGGCGAAAAACTGTTTTTT
TRBJ1-1	.	.	TRBV27	CASRPLMWEVEAFF	TGTGCCAGCAGGCCCCTCATGTGGGAGGTTGAAGCTTTCTTT
TRBJ1-2	.	.	TRBV12-5	CASGRDTYGYTF	TGTGCTAGTGGACGTGACACCTATGGCTACACCTTC
TRBJ2-3	TRBD1	.	TRBV4-1	CASSQDPQGAPSTDTQYF	TGCGCCAGCAGCCAAGACCCGCAGGGGGCCCCTAGCACAGATACGCAGTATTTT
TRBJ1-3	TRBD1	once	TRBV13	CASSPTGGSGGNTIYF	TGTGCCAGCAGCCCAACAGGGGGTTCGGGCGGAAACACCATATATTTT
TRBJ1-5	.	once	TRBV19	CASSIYSQPQHF	TGTGCCAGTAGTATCTACAGTCAGCCCCAGCATTTT
TRBJ1-1	.	.	TRBV7-9	CASSRRAGVAFF	TGTGCCAGCAGCCGGCGGGCAGGGGTAGCTTTCTTT
TRBJ1-1	.	.	TRBV5-1	CASSLDRVNTEAFF	TGCGCCAGCAGCTTGGACAGGGTGAACACTGAAGCTTTCTTT
TRBJ1-5	TRBD1	.	TRBV10-3	CAVRTGATNQPQHF	TGTGCCGTGAGGACAGGGGCCACGAATCAGCCCCAGCATTTT
TRBJ2-7	.	.	TRBV21-1	CASSKVKDRGKSKLGNGEQYF	TGTGCCAGCAGCAAGGTGAAGGACAGGGGGAAATCGAAGCTTGGGAACGGCGAGCAGTACTTC
TRBJ2-7	.	.	TRBV11-2	CASSFQGLYEQYF	TGTGCCAGCAGCTTCCAGGGCTTGTACGAGCAGTACTTC
TRBJ1-2	.	.	TRBV19	CASQTNRVFGYGYTF	TGTGCCAGCCAAACCAACAGGGTCTTCGGCTATGGCTACACCTTC
TRBJ1-2	.	.	TRBV30	CAWRRGLGYTF	TGTGCCTGGAGGAGAGGGCTCGGCTACACCTTC
TRBJ2-3	TRBD2	.	TRBV7-9	CASSLGAGGTDTQYF	TGTGCCAGCAGCTTAGGAGCGGGGGGCACAGATACGCAGTATTTT
TRBJ2-6	TRBD1	.	TRBV5-4	CASRPQGGANVLTF	TGTGCCAGCAGACCACAGGGGGGGGCCAACGTCCTGACTTTC
TRBJ2-7	.	.	TRBV3-1/TRBV3-2	CASPPVGHEQYF	TGTGCCAGTCCCCCCGTTGGGCACGAGCAGTACTTC
TRBJ2-2	.	.	TRBV27	CASSPVTGELFF	TGTGCCAGCAGTCCGGTCACCGGGGAGCTGTTTTTT